This T cell receptor beta chain was identified in a study of post-analysis software for immune sequencing data. In the study overall: Relapsing-remitting, secondary progressive and progressive-relapsing multiple sclerosis courses were included.

This clonotype was recorded a few times. What it binds is unknown. Study-wide points: The five TRBV segments detected at higher frequency in patients than in controls included TRBV5-6, TRBV5-1 and TRBV20-1. The authors found that F measure strongly co-clustered same-batch samples. Controls significantly exceeded multiple sclerosis patients in normalized Chao1 diversity.

The CDR3 spans 17 residues. With 6 bases removed from V and 0 bases from J, the gap between germline ends came to 18 bases. CDR1 MNHNY and CDR2 SVGAGI come from the germline V gene (reference sequence). TCR beta cDNA libraries had unique molecular identifiers. The authors obtained roughly 550,000 cDNA molecules from roughly 1 to 10 million T cells. TCRdb fed the PCR reads into MiXCR, producing one record per CDR3 protein. The sample consists of roughly 800,000 distinct CDR3 sequences, roughly 29% of them appearing once. The sequencing input was blood. The sequence was collected from a girl aged 5 to 17 with multiple sclerosis. J is TRBJ1-5 and V is TRBV6-6, with D possibly TRBD1 on 5 matching bases. This CDR3 is CASSNIIGVDSNQPQHF. The DNA for the CDR3 is TGTGCCAGCAGCAACATCATAGGGGTTGATAGCAATCAGCCCCAGCATTTT.